This T cell receptor (beta chain) was observed in a study of post-analysis software for immune sequencing data. Across the study: There were relapsing-remitting, secondary progressive and progressive-relapsing multiple sclerosis among the disease courses included.

This CDR3 has 16 residues. Trimming stripped 4 bases from V and 3 bases from J, with 18 bases between. Germline V gene lookup returns CDR1 MNHNY and CDR2 SVGAGI (reference sequence). Broader study findings: Controls' normalized Chao1 diversity significantly exceeded that of multiple sclerosis patients. Included in a set of roughly five TRBV segments more frequent in patients than controls were TRBV5-6, TRBV5-1 and TRBV20-1.

cDNA libraries of TCR beta carried unique molecular identifiers. TCRdb reanalysed the PCR reads using MiXCR and keeps one entry per CDR3 protein. Of about 820,000 distinct CDR3 sequences in the sample, roughly 58% were seen once. In regard to this clonotype: No antigen is known for it.

The TCR comes from a girl aged 5-17 years with multiple sclerosis. V and J are TRBV6-6 and TRBJ1-2; possibly TRBD1 for D (6 bases). Sequenced input: blood. CDR3 amino acids: CASSSPGQDRYYGYTF. For the CDR3, the DNA is TGTGCCAGCAGTTCCCCGGGTCAAGACAGGTACTATGGCTACACCTTC.